This T cell receptor (beta chain) was obtained from a study of OX40 agonist ivuxolimab in advanced cancers. Study-wide context: Partial responses were seen in three patients, one with hepatocellular carcinoma and two with cutaneous melanoma.

Libraries were prepared by immunoSEQ multiplex PCR; TCRdb keeps only in-frame clonotypes and omits some of them. Among 30,000 to 35,000 clones listed, around 80% were seen once. CDR1 is KGHSH and CDR2 is LQKENI in the germline V gene. V lost 1 base to trimming and J lost 0 bases; unmatched junction nucleotides: 5. The CDR3 is made up of 16 amino acids. The clonotype comes from an adult with an advanced solid tumor such as melanoma, head and neck, liver or kidney cancer. The V call is TRBV18, the J call TRBJ1-1; 7 bases are shared with TRBD1. The sample was CD4+ or CD8+ T cells sorted from blood, taken in a trial of the OX40 agonist ivuxolimab. CDR3 sequence (DNA): TGTGCCAGCTCACCACTAGGGCAGGGGGTGAACACTGAAGCTTTCTTT. Translated, it gives CASSPLGQGVNTEAFF.